This TCR beta chain was sequenced in a study of early stage breast cancer tumors. Germline V CDR1 and CDR2: KGHSH, LQKENI. This CDR3 comprises 13 residues. The V gene lost 4 bases and the J gene lost 7 bases, with 14 bases spanning the gap. Clones were read by immunoSEQ multiplex PCR, and TCRdb kept only the in-frame ones, dropping some. This table holds about 70,000 clones, less than 90% found once. In its sample, this clone was seen once. V usage is TRBV18 and J usage is TRBJ2-7, with D possibly being TRBD1 (6 bases). The sequencing sample was made of blood. This TCR came from a person aged 40-50 years with breast cancer. The CDR3 nucleotides read TGTGCCAGCTCACAAGCAGGGGCTAGTGAGCAGTACTTC. Amino acids: CASSQAGASEQYF.